This TCR beta chain was found in a study of shared clonotypes between healthy human individuals. The CDR3 is 16 amino acids. V trimming: 5 bases; J trimming: 0 bases; junction bases outside the gene matches: 7. Germline CDR1 is SEHNR and CDR2 is FQNEAQ (reference sequence). Assay: immunoSEQ multiplex PCR; the TCRdb copy retains only in-frame clones and omits some. The sample includes some 580,000 clones, approximately 97% of them seen just once. Sequenced material: naive CD4+ T cells sorted from blood. Subset defined: CD45RA+ positively selected. This TCR was recovered from a woman in her 30s in good health. J is TRBJ2-1 and V is TRBV7-9; TRBD2 matches at 7 bases. In DNA, the CDR3 is TGTGCCAGCAGCGACATGGGAGGGATCTCCTACAATGAGCAGTTCTTC. The encoded protein is CASSDMGGISYNEQFF.